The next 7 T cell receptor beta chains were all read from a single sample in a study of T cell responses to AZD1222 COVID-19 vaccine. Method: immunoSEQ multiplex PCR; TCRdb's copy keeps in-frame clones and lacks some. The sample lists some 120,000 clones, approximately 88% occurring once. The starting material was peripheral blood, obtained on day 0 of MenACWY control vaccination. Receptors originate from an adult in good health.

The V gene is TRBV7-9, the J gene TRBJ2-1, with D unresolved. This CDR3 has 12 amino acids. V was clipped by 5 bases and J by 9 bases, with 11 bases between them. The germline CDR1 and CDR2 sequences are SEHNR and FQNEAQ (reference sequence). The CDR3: CASSRELVEQFF. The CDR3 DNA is TGTGCCAGCAGCCGAGAGCTAGTTGAGCAGTTCTTC.

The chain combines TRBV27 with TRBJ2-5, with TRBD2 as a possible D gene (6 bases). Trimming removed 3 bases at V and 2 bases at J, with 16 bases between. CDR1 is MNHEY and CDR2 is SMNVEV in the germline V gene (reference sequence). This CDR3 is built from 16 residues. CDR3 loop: CASSFFGTGEQETQYF. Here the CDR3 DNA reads TGTGCCAGCAGTTTTTTTGGGACGGGAGAACAAGAGACCCAGTACTTC.

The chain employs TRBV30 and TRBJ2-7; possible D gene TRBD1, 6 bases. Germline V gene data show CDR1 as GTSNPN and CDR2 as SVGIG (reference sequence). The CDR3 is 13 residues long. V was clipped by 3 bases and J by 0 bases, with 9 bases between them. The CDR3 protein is CAWSRDTSYEQYF. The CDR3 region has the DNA TGTGCCTGGAGCCGGGACACCTCCTACGAGCAGTACTTC. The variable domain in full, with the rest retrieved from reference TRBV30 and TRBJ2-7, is SQTIHQWPATLVQPVGSPLSLECTVEGTSNPNLYWYRQAAGRGLQLLFYSVGIGQISSEVPQNLSASRPQDRQFILSSKKLLLSDSGFYLCAWSRDTSYEQYFGPGTRLTVT.

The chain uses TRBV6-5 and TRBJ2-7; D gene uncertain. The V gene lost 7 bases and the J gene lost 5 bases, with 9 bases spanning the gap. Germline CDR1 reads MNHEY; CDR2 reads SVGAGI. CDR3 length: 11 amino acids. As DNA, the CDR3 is TGTGCCAGCACCTACCTTGACGAGCAGTACTTC. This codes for CASTYLDEQYF.

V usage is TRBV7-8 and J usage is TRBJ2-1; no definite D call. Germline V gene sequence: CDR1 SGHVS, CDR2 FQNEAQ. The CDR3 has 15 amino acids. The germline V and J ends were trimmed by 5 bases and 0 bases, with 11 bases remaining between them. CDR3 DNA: TGTGCCAGCAGCCGAAGAAGGGACTCCTACAATGAGCAGTTCTTC. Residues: CASSRRRDSYNEQFF.

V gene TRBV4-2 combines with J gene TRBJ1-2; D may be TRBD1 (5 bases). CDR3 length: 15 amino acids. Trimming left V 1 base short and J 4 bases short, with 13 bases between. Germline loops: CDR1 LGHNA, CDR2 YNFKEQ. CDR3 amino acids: CASSQGDRILYGYTF. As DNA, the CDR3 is TGTGCCAGCAGCCAAGGGGACCGGATACTCTATGGCTACACCTTC.

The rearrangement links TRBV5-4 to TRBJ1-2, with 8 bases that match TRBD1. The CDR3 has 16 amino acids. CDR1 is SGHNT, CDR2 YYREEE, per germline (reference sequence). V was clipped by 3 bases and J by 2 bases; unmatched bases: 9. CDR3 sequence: CASSWAQGAQNYGYTF. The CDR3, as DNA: TGTGCCAGCAGCTGGGCTCAGGGGGCGCAAAACTATGGCTACACCTTC.